Below, 26 T cell receptor beta chains from the same sample are listed, as sequenced in a study of T cell responses to AZD1222 COVID-19 vaccine. Produced via immunoSEQ multiplex PCR; TCRdb's table is partial and in-frame only. The table lists approximately 74,000 clones, 87% of them singletons. This sample comprised peripheral blood, obtained 28 days after the second AZD1222 dose. All receptors derive from an adult who received the AZD1222 COVID-19 vaccine.

This sequence joins TRBV11-2 and TRBJ2-4, with TRBD1 matching 8 bases. Germline V gene sequence: CDR1 SGHAT, CDR2 FQNNGV. With 5 bases clipped from V and 8 bases from J, the junction kept 11 bases outside the gene matches. The CDR3 is made up of 15 amino acids. The CDR3 reads CASSPRTGQVDIQYF. The CDR3 nucleotides are TGTGCCAGCAGCCCTAGGACGGGACAGGTGGACATTCAGTACTTC.

CDR3: CASIGWSGVGSPLHF. The CDR3 DNA reads TGTGCCAGCATCGGATGGTCAGGGGTAGGGTCACCCCTCCACTTT. This sequence joins TRBV2 and TRBJ1-6, with D perhaps TRBD1 (6 bases). The CDR3 runs to 15 residues. The ends were cut back, 7 bases at V and 10 bases at J, with 20 bases in the middle. CDR1 is SNHLY, CDR2 FYNNEI, per germline.

This clone was seen a few times. The chain recombines TRBV7-3 with TRBJ2-1; D not resolved. The CDR3 contains 13 residues. Germline CDR1 reads SGHTA; CDR2 reads FQGTGA. Trimming removed 6 bases from V and 5 bases from J, with 11 bases in between. Here the CDR3 DNA reads TGTGCCAGCAGTCCCGACGGAGACAATGAGCAGTTCTTC. Protein sequence: CASSPDGDNEQFF.

This chain connects TRBV11-2 to TRBJ2-2; 7 positions match TRBD2. Germline values: CDR1 SGHAT, CDR2 FQNNGV. The length of the CDR3 is 15 residues. V shed 3 bases, J shed 4 bases, and the junction held 5 bases outside the gene matches. The CDR3, as DNA: TGTGCCAGCAGCTTTGGCGGGGGTAGCACCGGGGAGCTGTTTTTT. This encodes CASSFGGGSTGELFF.

This chain joins TRBV7-9 and TRBJ2-7; 7 positions match TRBD2. The CDR3 contains 13 residues. The J segment lost 4 bases and the V segment lost 5 bases, leaving 5 bases of the junction unmatched. CDR1 is SEHNR, CDR2 FQNEAQ, per germline (reference sequence). The CDR3 sequence: CASSDRGGYEQYF. Written as DNA, the CDR3 is TGTGCCAGCAGCGATCGGGGAGGGTACGAGCAGTACTTC.

The chain uses TRBV5-5 and TRBJ1-1; D uncertain. The V and J ends lost 2 bases and 1 base respectively, with 6 bases between them. CDR1 and CDR2 (germline): SGHKS, YYEKEE (reference sequence). The CDR3 totals 13 residues. CDR3 nucleotide sequence: TGTGCCAGCAGCTTTCCAGGGAACACTGAAGCTTTCTTT. Its protein product is CASSFPGNTEAFF.

The rearrangement joins TRBV10-3 to TRBJ2-1; 7 bases are shared with TRBD2. V lost 2 bases and J lost 0; bases outside the gene matches: 13. CDR3 length equals 19 residues. CDR1 is ENHRY and CDR2 is SYGVKD in the germline V gene. This CDR3 reads CAISEEASGILSSYNEQFF. The DNA of the CDR3 is TGTGCCATCAGTGAGGAGGCGAGCGGGATCCTTAGCTCCTACAATGAGCAGTTCTTC.

This chain joins TRBV11-2 and TRBJ2-7; D might be TRBD2 (5 bases). Trimming left V 5 bases short and J 4 bases short, with 12 bases between. Germline V CDR1 and CDR2: SGHAT, FQNNGV. The CDR3 has 13 amino acids. The CDR3 nucleotides are TGTGCCAGCAGCCCGAGAAGAGGGTACGAGCAGTACTTC. Translated, it gives CASSPRRGYEQYF.

This clone was found once. The chain combines TRBV18 with TRBJ1-5; unclear D gene. The CDR3 sequence is 13 residues long. Trimming cost V 2 bases and J 5 bases, with 7 bases left between them. The germline CDR1 and CDR2 sequences are KGHSH and LQKENI. Here the CDR3 reads CASSPVRDQPQHF. CDR3 coding DNA: TGTGCCAGCTCACCAGTCCGGGATCAGCCCCAGCATTTT. The entire variable domain, with the rest obtained from reference TRBV18 and TRBJ1-5, is as follows: NAGVMQNPRHLVRRRGQEARLRCSPMKGHSHVYWYRQLPEEGLKFMVYLQKENIIDESGMPKERFSAEFPKEGPSILRIQQVVRGDSAAYFCASSPVRDQPQHFGDGTRLSIL.

The chain combines TRBV5-1 with TRBJ2-1; tentatively, D is TRBD2 (6 bases). Germline CDR1 is SGHRS and CDR2 is YFSETQ. This CDR3 has 15 amino acids. V lost 1 base and J 7 bases, leaving 15 bases between the germline ends. The CDR3 DNA reads TGCGCCAGCAGCTTGCGCGGGGTCGGGCTTAATGAGCAGTTCTTC. It codes for CASSLRGVGLNEQFF.

The CDR3 DNA reads as TGTGCCAGCAGCCCGACAGGGGAAGCTTTCTTT. Translated, it gives CASSPTGEAFF. The V gene is TRBV7-9, the J gene TRBJ1-1, with 7 bases lining up with TRBD1. This CDR3 is 11 amino acids long. Per germline, CDR1 SEHNR and CDR2 FQNEAQ (reference sequence). The V segment lost 5 bases and the J segment 8 bases; nucleotides outside the gene matches: 2.

This chain joins TRBV9 and TRBJ1-2, with D uncertain. V was clipped by 0 bases and J by 0 bases, with 9 bases between them. Germline loops: CDR1 SGDLS, CDR2 YYNGEE. The CDR3 runs to 15 residues. The chain's CDR3 is CASSVDHGANYGYTF. Here the CDR3 DNA reads TGTGCCAGCAGCGTAGATCACGGGGCTAACTATGGCTACACCTTC. Complete variable domain (other parts from reference TRBV9 and TRBJ1-2): DSGVTQTPKHLITATGQRVTLRCSPRSGDLSVYWYQQSLDQGLQFLIQYYNGEERAKGNILERFSAQQFPDLHSELNLSSLELGDSALYFCASSVDHGANYGYTFGSGTRLTVV.

The chain links TRBV6-6 to TRBJ2-1; 12 positions agree with TRBD2. V lost 2 bases to trimming and J lost 9 bases; unmatched junction nucleotides: 5. CDR3 length: 15 amino acids. The germline V gene encodes CDR1 MNHNY and CDR2 SVGAGI (reference sequence). The CDR3 here is CASSYNGLAGSEQFF. The CDR3 nucleotides read TGTGCCAGCAGTTACAACGGACTAGCGGGAAGTGAGCAGTTCTTC.

The rearrangement uses TRBV7-9 and TRBJ2-5, with D perhaps being TRBD1 or TRBD2 (6 bases each). The germline gives CDR1 SEHNR, CDR2 FQNEAQ (reference sequence). CDR3 length: 14 amino acids. V was shortened by 5 bases and J by 1 base, with 11 bases between the two germline ends. The CDR3 region has the DNA TGTGCCAGCAGCCCAGGAGGGGGCCAAGAGACCCAGTACTTC. It specifies CASSPGGGQETQYF.

The chain is built from TRBV28 and TRBJ1-2; TRBD1 matches 9 bases. Per germline, CDR1 MDHEN and CDR2 SYDVKM. The CDR3 is made up of 14 amino acids. V shed 3 bases and J 8 bases; nucleotides not matched to a gene: 7. The CDR3 DNA sequence: TGTGCCAGCAGTTTGGGACAGGGAGGCCGGGGCTACACCTTC. Its protein product is CASSLGQGGRGYTF.

In this sample, this clone turned up a few times. This sequence joins TRBV5-4 and TRBJ1-2, with D possibly matching TRBD1 (5 bases). Germline V gene data show CDR1 as SGHNT and CDR2 as YYREEE (reference sequence). The CDR3 contains 16 residues. Trimming stripped 2 bases from V and 6 bases from J, with 20 bases between. CDR3 residues: CASSFGGTGGLHGYTF. DNA for the CDR3: TGTGCCAGCAGCTTTGGCGGGACCGGGGGACTCCATGGCTACACCTTC. Supplemented by reference TRBV5-4 and TRBJ1-2, the full variable domain reads ETGVTQSPTHLIKTRGQQVTLRCSSQSGHNTVSWYQQALGQGPQFIFQYYREEENGRGNFPPRFSGLQFPNYSSELNVNALELDDSALYLCASSFGGTGGLHGYTFGSGTRLTVV.

V is TRBV5-8 and J is TRBJ1-6; D is unclear. Looked up from germline, CDR1 is SGHTS and CDR2 is YDEGEE. The CDR3 has 16 amino acids. Deletions cut 0 bases from V and 9 bases from J, with 16 bases between. The CDR3 spells CASSLENVGPTSPLHF. CDR3 bases: TGTGCCAGCAGCTTGGAGAACGTAGGGCCTACTTCACCCCTCCACTTT.

V usage is TRBV30 and J usage is TRBJ1-1, with a weak D call TRBD1 (5 bases). CDR3 size: 14 residues. Trimming took off 3 bases at V and 4 bases at J, with 15 bases between the two ends. In germline, CDR1 is GTSNPN, CDR2 SVGIG (reference sequence). The CDR3 DNA follows: TGTGCCTGGAGGAACCCAACAGGACCCACTGAAGCTTTCTTT. Its translation: CAWRNPTGPTEAFF. The variable domain in full, with the rest retrieved from reference TRBV30 and TRBJ1-1, is SQTIHQWPATLVQPVGSPLSLECTVEGTSNPNLYWYRQAAGRGLQLLFYSVGIGQISSEVPQNLSASRPQDRQFILSSKKLLLSDSGFYLCAWRNPTGPTEAFFGQGTRLTVV.

The V gene is TRBV2, the J gene TRBJ1-1, with TRBD1 matching over 7 bases. The CDR3 covers 15 residues. Per the germline V gene, CDR1 is SNHLY and CDR2 is FYNNEI. J lost 4 bases, V lost 6 bases, and 11 bases had no gene match. CDR3 protein: CASRKGSTGATEAFF. DNA of the CDR3: TGTGCCAGCAGAAAGGGCTCAACAGGGGCCACTGAAGCTTTCTTT.

The rearrangement links TRBV28 to TRBJ1-5; D is unresolved. The CDR3 is 12 amino acids. Trimming removed 8 bases from V and 3 bases from J, with 8 bases in between. Per the germline V gene, CDR1 is MDHEN and CDR2 is SYDVKM. The CDR3 sequence: CASGPLNQPQHF. CDR3 DNA sequence: TGTGCCAGCGGGCCTCTCAATCAGCCCCAGCATTTT.

J is TRBJ1-3 and V is TRBV19, with no clear D. V gave up 9 bases and J gave up 0 bases, with 9 bases separating them. Germline lookup yields CDR1 LNHDA and CDR2 SQIVND (reference sequence). The CDR3 runs 13 residues. The CDR3: CASNRYSGNTIYF. CDR3 coding DNA: TGTGCCAGCAACAGATACTCTGGAAACACCATATATTTT.

The genes are TRBV5-1 and TRBJ2-3, with a tentative D call TRBD2 (6 bases). With 0 bases removed from V and 4 bases from J, the gap between germline ends came to 12 bases. Per the germline V gene, CDR1 is SGHRS and CDR2 is YFSETQ. The CDR3 spans 15 residues. CDR3 loop: CASSLVVVAADTQYF. CDR3 sequence (DNA): TGCGCCAGCAGCTTGGTTGTGGTAGCGGCAGATACGCAGTATTTT. Variable domain in full (rest from reference TRBV5-1 and TRBJ2-3): KAGVTQTPRYLIKTRGQQVTLSCSPISGHRSVSWYQQTPGQGLQFLFEYFSETQRNKGNFPGRFSGRQFSNSRSEMNVSTLELGDSALYLCASSLVVVAADTQYFGPGTRLTVL.

The rearrangement joins TRBV30 to TRBJ1-1; weak D call: TRBD1 (6 bases). Per germline, CDR1 GTSNPN and CDR2 SVGIG (reference sequence). Deletions cut 0 bases from V and 7 bases from J, with 12 bases between. The CDR3 sequence is 13 residues long. The CDR3: CAWSVVGGVEAFF. DNA of the CDR3: TGTGCCTGGAGTGTAGTGGGGGGCGTTGAAGCTTTCTTT. The full variable domain, in which reference TRBV30 and TRBJ1-1 provide the parts outside the CDR3, is SQTIHQWPATLVQPVGSPLSLECTVEGTSNPNLYWYRQAAGRGLQLLFYSVGIGQISSEVPQNLSASRPQDRQFILSSKKLLLSDSGFYLCAWSVVGGVEAFFGQGTRLTVV.

The J gene is TRBJ2-7, the V gene TRBV29-1, with D uncertain. V was trimmed by 5 bases and J by 3 bases, leaving 11 bases between them. This CDR3 region has 12 residues. Germline V gene sequence: CDR1 SQVTM, CDR2 ANQGSEA. CDR3 bases: TGCAGCGTTTCAGGAGACCTCTACGAGCAGTACTTC. Protein: CSVSGDLYEQYF.

This chain joins TRBV27 and TRBJ1-1, with 9 bases fitting TRBD1. Germline loops: CDR1 MNHEY, CDR2 SMNVEV (reference sequence). V gave up 3 bases and J gave up 6 bases; unmatched junction bases: 5. The CDR3 is made up of 14 amino acids. The CDR3 nucleotides read TGTGCCAGCAGTTTCAGGACAGGGGTGGCTGAAGCTTTCTTT. Protein: CASSFRTGVAEAFF.

The chain has TRBV29-1 and TRBJ1-4; maybe TRBD1 (5 bases). V dropped 7 bases and J dropped 7 bases, with 13 bases sitting between them. Germline values: CDR1 SQVTM, CDR2 ANQGSEA. The CDR3 loop spans 12 amino acids. The CDR3 here is CSARGGAEKLFF. The CDR3 DNA sequence: TGCAGCGCCCGCGGGGGTGCTGAAAAACTGTTTTTT.